Listed below are T cell receptor beta chains from one sample, sequenced in a study of blood T cells in healthy people across ages. TCRdb reprocessed the 5' RACE reads via MiXCR and lists one record per CDR3 protein. The sample gives some 1.5 million distinct CDR3 sequences, 28% of which show up once; roughly 8% is in the top ten. The sample consisted of blood. The receptors originated from a woman aged 30 to 39 in good health. Each CDR3 is given with its conserved first and last residue. The D gene is left open where the match is weak. Size tells how often a clone was seen (once, few, many) or the class of an expanded clone, and some rows leave it out.

v_gene,d_gene,j_gene,abundance,CDR3aa,CDR3nt
TRBV6-2/TRBV6-3,.,TRBJ1-1,.,CASTPRGGNTEAFF,TGTGCCAGCACCCCGAGGGGCGGGAACACTGAAGCTTTCTTT
TRBV24-1,.,TRBJ2-1,few,CATVRTRGGNEQFF,TGTGCCACCGTCCGAACTAGAGGCGGCAATGAGCAGTTCTTC
TRBV29-1,.,TRBJ2-2,.,CSVEYGVTGELFF,TGCAGCGTTGAATACGGGGTCACCGGGGAGCTGTTTTTT
TRBV20-1,TRBD2,TRBJ2-1,.,CSAPPPSGGTYNEQFF,TGCAGTGCTCCCCCCCCTAGCGGGGGGACATACAATGAGCAGTTCTTC
TRBV12-3/TRBV12-4,TRBD1,TRBJ2-5,few,CASRTGTDEETQYF,TGTGCCAGCAGAACCGGGACAGACGAAGAGACCCAGTACTTC
TRBV5-1,TRBD2,TRBJ2-7,many,CASSPTGTSGSEQYF,TGCGCCAGCAGCCCGACTGGGACTAGCGGGAGCGAGCAGTACTTC
TRBV5-1,.,TRBJ1-2,many,CASSFGGLSGGYTF,TGCGCCAGCAGCTTCGGGGGGCTTTCCGGCGGCTACACCTTC
TRBV19,TRBD2,TRBJ2-1,.,CASSVIAGGPYNEQFF,TGTGCCAGTAGTGTTATAGCGGGAGGTCCCTACAATGAGCAGTTCTTC
TRBV6-6,.,TRBJ2-5,many,CASLGRLASETQYF,TGTGCCAGCCTCGGGCGGCTAGCGTCGGAGACCCAGTACTTC
TRBV4-1,TRBD1,TRBJ1-2,.,CASSRDRAYTF,TGCGCCAGCAGCCGGGACAGGGCCTACACCTTC
TRBV6-6,.,TRBJ2-5,.,CASRIHRDSQETQYF,TGTGCCAGCAGAATACACCGGGACTCACAAGAGACCCAGTACTTC
TRBV28,.,TRBJ1-1,few,CASSFPHTEAFF,TGTGCCAGCAGTTTCCCGCACACTGAAGCTTTCTTT
TRBV7-9,TRBD1,TRBJ2-1,.,CASSLALGQGNEQFF,TGTGCCAGCAGCTTAGCGCTGGGACAGGGGAATGAGCAGTTCTTC
TRBV4-1,TRBD1,TRBJ2-1,few,CASHGTGSNEQFF,TGCGCCAGTCACGGGACAGGCTCCAATGAGCAGTTCTTC
TRBV5-1,TRBD1,TRBJ2-5,.,CASSRLQGKETQYF,TGCGCCAGCAGCCGGTTACAGGGGAAAGAGACCCAGTACTTC
TRBV15,.,TRBJ2-7,.,CATSRERIGSYEQYF,TGTGCCACCAGCAGAGAACGCATAGGGAGCTACGAGCAGTACTTC
TRBV27,TRBD1,TRBJ1-1,few,CASSTRTGGAGNTEAFF,TGTGCCAGCAGTACGCGGACAGGGGGCGCCGGGAACACTGAAGCTTTCTTT
TRBV7-2,.,TRBJ1-1,few,CASSYTRATEAFF,TGTGCCAGCAGTTACACGCGGGCCACTGAAGCTTTCTTT
TRBV4-1,.,TRBJ2-4,.,CASSQQSVAKNIQYF,TGCGCCAGCAGCCAACAATCCGTAGCCAAAAACATTCAGTACTTC
TRBV5-1,.,TRBJ2-5,.,CASSSTGTTSYNEQYF,TGCGCCAGCAGCTCGACCGGGACAACCTCCTACAATGAGCAGTACTTC
TRBV15,.,TRBJ2-1,many,CATSKTYNEQFF,TGTGCCACCAGCAAAACATACAATGAGCAGTTCTTC
TRBV18,.,TRBJ2-7,many,CASSPPSVEQYF,TGTGCCAGCTCACCGCCTTCGGTCGAGCAGTACTTC
TRBV9,TRBD2,TRBJ2-3,.,CASSAGTSGTSADTQYF,TGTGCCAGCAGCGCAGGAACTAGCGGGACTTCGGCAGATACGCAGTATTTT
TRBV7-2,.,TRBJ2-7,many,CASSQGFDEQYF,TGTGCCAGCAGCCAAGGTTTCGACGAGCAGTACTTC
TRBV12-3/TRBV12-4,.,TRBJ2-5,.,CASSADGRGGGQYF,TGTGCCAGCAGTGCCGACGGGCGGGGAGGAGGCCAGTACTTC
TRBV21-1,.,TRBJ1-1,.,CASIRQGGQMNTEAFF,TGTGCCAGCATACGACAGGGGGGCCAGATGAACACTGAAGCTTTCTTT
TRBV5-4,.,TRBJ2-5,.,CASTPALQETQYF,TGTGCCAGCACCCCCGCGCTTCAAGAGACCCAGTACTTC